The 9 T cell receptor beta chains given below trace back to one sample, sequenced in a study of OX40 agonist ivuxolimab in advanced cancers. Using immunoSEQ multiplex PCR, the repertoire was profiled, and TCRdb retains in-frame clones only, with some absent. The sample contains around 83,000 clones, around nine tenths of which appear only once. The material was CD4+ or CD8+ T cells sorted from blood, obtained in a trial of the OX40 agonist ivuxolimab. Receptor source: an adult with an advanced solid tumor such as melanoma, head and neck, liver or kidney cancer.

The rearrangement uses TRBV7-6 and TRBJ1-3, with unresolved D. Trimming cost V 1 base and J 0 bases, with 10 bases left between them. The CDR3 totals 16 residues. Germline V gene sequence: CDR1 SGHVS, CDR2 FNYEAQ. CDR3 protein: CASSLGAGGSGNTIYF. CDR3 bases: TGTGCCAGCAGCTTAGGCGCAGGTGGCTCTGGAAACACCATATATTTT.

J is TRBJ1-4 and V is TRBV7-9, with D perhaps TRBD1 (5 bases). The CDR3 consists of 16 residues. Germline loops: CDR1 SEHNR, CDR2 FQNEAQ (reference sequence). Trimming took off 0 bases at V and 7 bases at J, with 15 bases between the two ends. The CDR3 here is CASSLAAAGRGEKLFF. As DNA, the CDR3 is TGTGCCAGCAGCTTAGCGGCGGCAGGGCGGGGTGAAAAACTGTTTTTT.

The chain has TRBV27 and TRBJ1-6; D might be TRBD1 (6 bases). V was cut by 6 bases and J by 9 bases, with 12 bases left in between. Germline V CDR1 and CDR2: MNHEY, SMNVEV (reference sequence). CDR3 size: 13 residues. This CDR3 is CASRLLGGSPLHF. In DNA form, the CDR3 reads TGTGCCAGCAGGCTCCTAGGGGGTTCACCCCTCCACTTT.

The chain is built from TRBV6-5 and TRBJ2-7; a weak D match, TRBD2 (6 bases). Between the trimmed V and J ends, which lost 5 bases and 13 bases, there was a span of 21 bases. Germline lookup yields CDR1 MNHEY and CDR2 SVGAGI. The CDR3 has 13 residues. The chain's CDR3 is CASSQSFRRERYF. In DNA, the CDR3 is TGTGCCAGCAGTCAATCCTTTCGGAGGGAGAGATACTTC.

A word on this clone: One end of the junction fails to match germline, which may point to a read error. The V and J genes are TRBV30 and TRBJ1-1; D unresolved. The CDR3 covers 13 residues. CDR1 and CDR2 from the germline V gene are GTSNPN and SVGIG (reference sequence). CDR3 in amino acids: CAWSRLANPEAFF. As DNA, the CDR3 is TGTGCCTGGAGCCGCCTCGCGAACCCTGAAGCTTTCTTT.

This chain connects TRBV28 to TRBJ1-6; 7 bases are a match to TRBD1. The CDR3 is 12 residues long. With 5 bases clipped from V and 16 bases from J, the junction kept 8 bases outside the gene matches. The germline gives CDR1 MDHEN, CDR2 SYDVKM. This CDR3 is CASSTPPGQLHF. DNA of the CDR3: TGTGCCAGCAGTACGCCTCCGGGACAGCTCCACTTT.

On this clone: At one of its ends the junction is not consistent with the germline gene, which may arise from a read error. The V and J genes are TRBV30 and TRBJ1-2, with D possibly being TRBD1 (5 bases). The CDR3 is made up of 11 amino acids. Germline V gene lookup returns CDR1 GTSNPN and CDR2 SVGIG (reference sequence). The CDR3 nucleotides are TGTGCCTGGAGTGTAGAGGCAGGGAGAAGCTTC. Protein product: CAWSVEAGRSF.

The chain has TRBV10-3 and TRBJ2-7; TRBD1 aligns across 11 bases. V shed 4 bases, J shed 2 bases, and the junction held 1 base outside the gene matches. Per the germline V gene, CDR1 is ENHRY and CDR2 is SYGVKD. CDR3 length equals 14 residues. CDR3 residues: CAISAGQGAYEQYF. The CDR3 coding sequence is TGTGCCATCAGTGCGGGACAGGGGGCCTACGAGCAGTACTTC.

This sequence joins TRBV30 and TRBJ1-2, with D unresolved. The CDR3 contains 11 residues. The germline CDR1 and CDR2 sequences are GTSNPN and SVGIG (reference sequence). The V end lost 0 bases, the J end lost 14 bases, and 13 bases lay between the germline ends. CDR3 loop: CAWSVTGARTF. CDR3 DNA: TGTGCCTGGAGTGTAACGGGAGCTAGGACCTTC.